This TCR beta chain was captured in a study of cytomegalovirus exposure and HLA in healthy donors. The PCR made use of 60 Vbeta and 13 Jbeta primers. Assay: immunoSEQ multiplex PCR; the TCRdb copy retains only in-frame clones and omits some. The data hold about 150,000 clones, with approximately 81% observed a single time. V lost 4 bases, J lost 3 bases, and 13 bases lay in between. This CDR3 contains 15 residues. The germline gives CDR1 SGHTS, CDR2 YDEGEE. The chain combines TRBV5-8 with TRBJ2-2; no reliable D call. The receptor was derived from a man aged 18 to 29 in good health and CMV-seronegative. Sequencing input: PBMCs. CDR3 coding DNA: TGTGCCAGCAGCCGCGTGGGCCGTGACACCGGGGAGCTGTTTTTT. Translating gives CASSRVGRDTGELFF. Using reference TRBV5-8 and TRBJ2-2 for the parts outside the CDR3, the full variable domain is EAGVTQSPTHLIKTRGQQATLRCSPISGHTSVYWYQQALGLGLQFLLWYDEGEERNRGNFPPRFSGRQFPNYSSELNVNALELEDSALYLCASSRVGRDTGELFFGEGSRLTVL.